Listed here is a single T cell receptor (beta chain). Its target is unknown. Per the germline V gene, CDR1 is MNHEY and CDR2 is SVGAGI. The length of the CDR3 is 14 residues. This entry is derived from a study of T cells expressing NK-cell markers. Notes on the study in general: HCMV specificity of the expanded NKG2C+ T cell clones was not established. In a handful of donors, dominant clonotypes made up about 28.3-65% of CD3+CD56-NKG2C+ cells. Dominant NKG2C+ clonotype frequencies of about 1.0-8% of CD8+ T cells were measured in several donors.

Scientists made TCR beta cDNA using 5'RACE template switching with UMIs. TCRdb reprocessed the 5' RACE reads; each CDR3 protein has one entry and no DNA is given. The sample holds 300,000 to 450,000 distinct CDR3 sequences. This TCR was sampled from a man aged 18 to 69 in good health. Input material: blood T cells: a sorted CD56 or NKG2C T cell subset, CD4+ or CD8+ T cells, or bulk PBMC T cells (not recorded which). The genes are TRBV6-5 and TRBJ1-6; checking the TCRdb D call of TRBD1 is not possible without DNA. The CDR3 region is CASNRQGYNSPLHF.